This T cell receptor (beta chain) was sequenced for a study of shared clonotypes between healthy human individuals. The germline gives CDR1 MGHRA, CDR2 YSYEKL. Trimming shortened V by 0 bases and J by 1 base, and 18 bases separated the two germline ends. This CDR3 is built from 18 residues. Only in-frame clones appear in the TCRdb table, and some are missing; sequencing was by immunoSEQ multiplex PCR. The table lists approximately 1.9 million clones, around 95% of them singletons, with approximately 1.6% in the top ten. Terminally differentiated effector memory CD45RA+ cells were left out of the naive CD8 fraction, which was CD45RO-negative and positively selected for CCR7. Healthy adults negative for HIV, lacking recent acute infections or vaccinations, served as donors. All of the donors resided in Nashville, Tennessee, and each was a Caucasian adult. Details on this clone: The antigen remains unidentified.

Study findings and constraints: Clonotypes that were shared across a handful of donors made up around 5% of naive CD4 clonotypes. Among the subsets, naive ones generally showed larger estimated richness than memory ones.

This TCR was recovered from a man aged 18 to 35 in good health. Some clones in this sample may be carry-over from other donors' samples. The rearrangement joins TRBV4-1 to TRBJ1-2; tentatively, D is TRBD1 (6 bases). Sequenced input: naive CD8+ T cells from PBMCs. Written as DNA, the CDR3 is TGCGCCAGCAGCCAAGACCCCCGCCCCAGACAGGTTAACTATGGCTACACCTTC. Its translation: CASSQDPRPRQVNYGYTF.